This paragraph reports one T cell receptor beta chain. Its antigen is unknown. This sample is drawn from a study of blood T cells in healthy people across ages. Individuals who donated were healthy Caucasians from Russia aged about 6 to 100. Combining a sample-barcoded 5' primer with a J-beta primer mix, a second PCR ran for roughly 6 to 12 cycles. TCRdb recomputed calls from the 5' RACE reads with MiXCR, one row per CDR3 protein. The table includes 650,000 or so distinct CDR3 sequences, 45% to 60% detected once. Findings and limits, study-wide: Across samples, TCR beta diversity tracked strongly with naive T cell percentage.

V was shortened by 0 bases and J by 0 bases, with 10 bases between the two germline ends. The CDR3 length is 16 residues. Per the germline V gene, CDR1 is SGHRS and CDR2 is YFSETQ. Material: blood. The chain is built from TRBV5-1 and TRBJ2-4; D ambiguous. The source of this sequence is a woman aged 80 or older in good health. CDR3 residues: CASSLGAALAKNIQYF. The CDR3 nucleotides are TGCGCCAGCAGCTTGGGGGCAGCTCTAGCCAAAAACATTCAGTACTTC.